This passage covers 20 T cell receptor beta chains from one sample sequenced in a study of neurological immune-mediated disorders. TCRdb fed the 5' RACE reads into MiXCR, producing one record per CDR3 protein. The table has over 65,000 distinct CDR3 sequences, 2.5% to 3% seen once. Input material: PBMCs. The receptor source for this set is a woman in her 30s with multiple sclerosis.

This clonotype was counted at least ten times. J is TRBJ1-5 and V is TRBV5-6, with unresolved D. Germline CDR1 SGHDT, CDR2 YYEEEE. The CDR3 is 14 residues long. Trimming took off 1 base at V and 7 bases at J, with 12 bases between the two ends. The CDR3 bases are TGTGCCAGCAGCTTGTTTGATTCTTTCCAGCCCCAGCATTTT. Protein product: CASSLFDSFQPQHF.

This clonotype appeared many times. The V gene is TRBV13, the J gene TRBJ1-2; the D gene is possibly TRBD1 (5 bases). The CDR3 loop spans 15 amino acids. V was shortened by 1 base and J by 4 bases, with 13 bases between the two germline ends. Germline V gives CDR1 PRHDT, CDR2 FYEKMQ (reference sequence). CDR3 loop: CASSLVAGSSYGYTF. In nucleotides, the CDR3 is TGTGCCAGCAGCTTAGTGGCAGGGTCCAGCTATGGCTACACCTTC.

This clonotype was found many times. The chain employs TRBV20-1 and TRBJ2-1; 14 nucleotides line up with TRBD2. Germline CDR1 DFQATT, CDR2 SNEGSKA (reference sequence). The CDR3 is 15 residues long. J gave up 5 bases and V 3 bases, and 3 bases lay outside the gene matches. The CDR3: CSARGLAGDNNEQFF. CDR3 coding DNA: TGCAGTGCTAGGGGACTAGCGGGAGACAACAATGAGCAGTTCTTC.

This clonotype has a count of ten or more. One end of the junction varies from germline; a read error may be responsible. The rearrangement uses TRBV5-1 and TRBJ2-3, with 7 bases aligning to TRBD2. Germline V lookup: CDR1 SGHRS, CDR2 YFSETQ. CDR3 size: 13 residues. The CDR3 loop is CASSLGGTDTQYF. CDR3 coding DNA: TGTGCCAGCAGTTTGGGAGGGACAGATACGCAGTATTTT.

This clonotype was detected ten times or more. The chain uses TRBV2 and TRBJ2-3; no clear D. Per germline, CDR1 SNHLY and CDR2 FYNNEI. The V end was cut by 1 base, the J end by 0 bases, with 8 bases between. The CDR3 loop spans 15 amino acids. CDR3 region: CASSEVSGSTDTQYF. Here the CDR3 DNA reads TGTGCCAGCAGTGAAGTGTCCGGGAGCACAGATACGCAGTATTTT.

There are many counts of this clonotype. The V and J genes are TRBV12-3 or TRBV12-4 and TRBJ2-1, with 7 nucleotides matching TRBD2. Trimming removed 9 bases from V and 7 bases from J; junction bases left unmatched: 15. The CDR3 loop spans 15 amino acids. CDR3 sequence (DNA): TGTGCCAGTAGGGAGACGGGACTACCGGGGAATGAGCAGTTCTTC. This translates into CASRETGLPGNEQFF.

There are many counts of this clonotype. The chain recombines TRBV10-3 with TRBJ2-7; 9 bases line up with TRBD2. Trimming cost V 3 bases and J 3 bases; bases outside gene matches: 6. CDR3 length equals 15 residues. Germline V gives CDR1 ENHRY, CDR2 SYGVKD. CDR3 nucleotide sequence: TGTGCCATCAGTGATCGGCTAGCGGGGAGCTACGAGCAGTACTTC. It translates to CAISDRLAGSYEQYF.

This clonotype was seen at least ten times. This rearrangement joins TRBV3-1 to TRBJ1-4; D is unclear. The CDR3 spans 13 residues. Between the trimmed V and J ends, which lost 7 bases and 7 bases, there was a span of 13 bases. CDR1 LGHDT and CDR2 YNNKEL come from the germline V gene (reference sequence). The CDR3 bases are TGTGCCAGCAACGAGGGCGGCAGTGAAAAACTGTTTTTT. This encodes CASNEGGSEKLFF.

This clonotype has a count of ten or more. The chain links TRBV6-6 to TRBJ1-2, with 7 bases identical to TRBD1. Germline lookup yields CDR1 MNHNY and CDR2 SVGAGI (reference sequence). This CDR3 spans 17 amino acids. The J segment lost 3 bases and the V segment lost 2 bases, leaving 12 bases of the junction unmatched. CDR3 in DNA: TGTGCCAGCAGTTACCCGGACAGGCTTCTTGCCTACTATGGCTACACCTTC. This encodes CASSYPDRLLAYYGYTF.

This clonotype appeared many times. The chain uses TRBV12-3 or TRBV12-4 and TRBJ1-5, with 8 bases fitting TRBD1. Trimming took 5 bases from V and 9 from J; bases not matched to a gene: 6. The CDR3 loop spans 13 amino acids. The CDR3 DNA is TGTGCCAGCAGTCAGGACAGGGATGGGCCCCAGCATTTT. As protein: CASSQDRDGPQHF.

This clonotype was seen many times. The chain joins TRBV5-6 to TRBJ2-3; D is perhaps TRBD2 (5 bases). V was clipped by 4 bases and J by 11 bases, with 20 bases between them. CDR1 SGHDT and CDR2 YYEEEE come from the germline V gene. This CDR3 contains 14 residues. The CDR3 coding sequence is TGTGCCAGCAGCCCCCTACTCTGGACTTCGGGGCAGTATTTT. Translated, it gives CASSPLLWTSGQYF.

In this sample, this clonotype turned up many times. V gene TRBV20-1 combines with J gene TRBJ2-2; TRBD2 matches 8 bases. Germline loops: CDR1 DFQATT, CDR2 SNEGSKA (reference sequence). Trimming removed 2 bases from V and 1 base from J; junction bases left unmatched: 0. The CDR3 consists of 14 residues. CDR3 bases: TGCAGTGCTAGACTAGCGGGGAACACCGGGGAGCTGTTTTTT. As protein: CSARLAGNTGELFF.

The sample holds many counts of this clonotype. V gene TRBV2 combines with J gene TRBJ1-5, with a weak D call TRBD1 (6 bases). Between the trimmed V and J ends, which lost 11 bases and 3 bases, there was a span of 11 bases. CDR3 length: 12 residues. Germline CDR1 SNHLY, CDR2 FYNNEI. CDR3 loop: CAGGQINQPQHF. The CDR3 DNA reads as TGTGCCGGAGGACAGATCAATCAGCCCCAGCATTTT.

This clonotype was counted many times. V gene TRBV5-1 combines with J gene TRBJ2-2; the D is unclear. V shed 3 bases and J shed 5 bases, with 11 bases lying between them. Germline CDR1 and CDR2: SGHRS and YFSETQ. This CDR3 spans 14 amino acids. The chain's CDR3 is CASSSGPSTGELFF. The CDR3 DNA is TGCGCCAGCAGCTCCGGACCGTCAACCGGGGAGCTGTTTTTT.

This clonotype has just a few counts. This chain joins TRBV10-1 and TRBJ2-1; 7 nucleotides align to TRBD2. In germline, CDR1 is WNHNN, CDR2 SYGVQD (reference sequence). The CDR3 loop spans 14 amino acids. Trimming removed 0 bases from V and 7 bases from J; junction bases left unmatched: 3. CDR3 in amino acids: CASSESSGWNEQFF. The DNA of the CDR3 is TGCGCCAGCAGTGAGTCTAGCGGGTGGAATGAGCAGTTCTTC.

The V and J genes are TRBV20-1 and TRBJ2-5; TRBD2 agrees at 8 bases. With 1 base clipped from V and 3 bases from J, the junction kept 10 bases outside the gene matches. This CDR3 region has 16 residues. Germline CDR1 and CDR2: DFQATT and SNEGSKA (reference sequence). The CDR3 protein is CSARARREGREETQYF. CDR3 nucleotides: TGCAGTGCTAGAGCCCGTCGGGAGGGTAGAGAAGAGACCCAGTACTTC.

The table lists this clonotype with many counts. The chain recombines TRBV25-1 with TRBJ1-1; TRBD1 might be the D (5 bases). V lost 0 bases and J lost 1, with 15 bases in between. Germline loops: CDR1 MGHDK, CDR2 SYGVNS. The CDR3 length is 17 residues. The CDR3: CASSEYPLTRGNTEAFF. The DNA for the CDR3 is TGTGCCAGCAGTGAATATCCCCTGACGAGGGGGAACACTGAAGCTTTCTTT.

With respect to this clonotype: It may be a read error: a sequence one base away is much more abundant. The chain links TRBV20-1 to TRBJ2-1; D remains unclear. Germline CDR1 reads DFQATT; CDR2 reads SNEGSKA (reference sequence). The CDR3 length is 12 residues. The germline V and J ends were trimmed by 3 bases and 10 bases, with 13 bases remaining between them. CDR3 amino acids: CSASPSGWEQFF. The CDR3 coding sequence is TGCAGTGCTAGTCCCTCGGGCTGGGAGCAGTTCTTC.

This clonotype has at least ten counts. V gene TRBV11-2 combines with J gene TRBJ2-5; unclear D gene. The CDR3 contains 14 residues. The germline V gene has CDR1 SGHAT and CDR2 FQNNGV. Trimming cost V 3 bases and J 5 bases, with 13 bases left between them. CDR3 region: CASSFLQTRETQYF. The CDR3 bases are TGTGCCAGCAGCTTCTTACAGACCAGGGAGACCCAGTACTTC.

This clonotype was detected ten times or more. The chain links TRBV18 to TRBJ2-7, with D tentatively TRBD1 (5 bases). With 3 bases removed from V and 2 bases from J, the gap between germline ends came to 8 bases. The CDR3 is 13 amino acids. Germline lookup yields CDR1 KGHSH and CDR2 LQKENI. CDR3 residues: CASSPDTTYEQYF. The CDR3 DNA follows: TGTGCCAGCTCACCGGACACTACCTACGAGCAGTACTTC.